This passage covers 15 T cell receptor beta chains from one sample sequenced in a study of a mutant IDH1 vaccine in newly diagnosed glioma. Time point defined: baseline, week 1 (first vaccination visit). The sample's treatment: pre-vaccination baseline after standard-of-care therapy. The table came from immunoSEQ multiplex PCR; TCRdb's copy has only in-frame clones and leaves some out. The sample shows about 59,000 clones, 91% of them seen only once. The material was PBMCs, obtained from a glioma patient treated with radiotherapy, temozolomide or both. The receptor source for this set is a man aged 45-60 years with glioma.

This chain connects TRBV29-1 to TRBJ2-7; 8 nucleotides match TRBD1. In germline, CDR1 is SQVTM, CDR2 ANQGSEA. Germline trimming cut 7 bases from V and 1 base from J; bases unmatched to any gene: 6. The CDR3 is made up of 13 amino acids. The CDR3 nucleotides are TGCAGCGCCAGCCGGGACAGGTCCTACGAGCAGTACTTC. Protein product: CSASRDRSYEQYF.

CDR3 DNA sequence: TGTGCCAGCAGCTTATGGCAGGGCGGAAACGAGCAGTACTTC. It yields the protein CASSLWQGGNEQYF. J is TRBJ2-7 and V is TRBV7-2, with a possible D match to TRBD1 (5 bases). Germline V lookup: CDR1 SGHTA, CDR2 FQGNSA. With 2 bases removed from V and 5 bases from J, the gap between germline ends came to 13 bases. The length of the CDR3 is 14 residues. The whole variable domain, remainder taken from reference TRBV7-2 and TRBJ2-7, is GAGVSQSPSNKVTEKGKDVELRCDPISGHTALYWYRQSLGQGLEFLIYFQGNSAPDKSGLPSDRFSAERTGGSVSTLTIQRTQQEDSAVYLCASSLWQGGNEQYFGPGTRLTVT.

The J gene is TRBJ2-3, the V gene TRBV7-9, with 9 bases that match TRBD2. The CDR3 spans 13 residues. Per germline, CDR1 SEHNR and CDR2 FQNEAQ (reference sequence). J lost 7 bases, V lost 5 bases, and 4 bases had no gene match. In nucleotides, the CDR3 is TGTGCCAGCAGCCAGACTAGCGGAAATACGCAGTATTTT. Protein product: CASSQTSGNTQYF.

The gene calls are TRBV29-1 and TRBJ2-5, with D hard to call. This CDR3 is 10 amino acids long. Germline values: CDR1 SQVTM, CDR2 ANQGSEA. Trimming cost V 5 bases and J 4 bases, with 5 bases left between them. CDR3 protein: CSVLRETQYF. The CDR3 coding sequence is TGCAGCGTTCTGAGAGAGACCCAGTACTTC.

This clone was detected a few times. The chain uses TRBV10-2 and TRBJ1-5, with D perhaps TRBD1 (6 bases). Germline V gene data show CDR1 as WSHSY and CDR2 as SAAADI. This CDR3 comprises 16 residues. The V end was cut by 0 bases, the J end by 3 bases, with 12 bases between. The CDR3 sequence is CASSESLGGANQPQHF. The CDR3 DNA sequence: TGCGCCAGCAGTGAGTCGTTGGGGGGGGCCAATCAGCCCCAGCATTTT.

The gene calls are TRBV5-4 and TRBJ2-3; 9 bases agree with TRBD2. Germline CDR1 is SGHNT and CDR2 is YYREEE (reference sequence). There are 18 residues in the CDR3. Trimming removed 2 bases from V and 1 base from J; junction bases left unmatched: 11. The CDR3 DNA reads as TGTGCCAGCAGCTTAAGCGGGGGGACCATCTCTCGCACAGATACGCAGTATTTT. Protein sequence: CASSLSGGTISRTDTQYF. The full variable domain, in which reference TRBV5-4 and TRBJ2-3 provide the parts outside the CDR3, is ETGVTQSPTHLIKTRGQQVTLRCSSQSGHNTVSWYQQALGQGPQFIFQYYREEENGRGNFPPRFSGLQFPNYSSELNVNALELDDSALYLCASSLSGGTISRTDTQYFGPGTRLTVL.

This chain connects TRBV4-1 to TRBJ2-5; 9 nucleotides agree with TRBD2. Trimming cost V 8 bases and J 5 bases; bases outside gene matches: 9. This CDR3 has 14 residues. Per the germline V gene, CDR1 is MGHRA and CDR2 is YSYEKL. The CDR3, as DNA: TGCGCCAGCCGCGCTAGTAGCGGGAGTGAGACCCAGTACTTC. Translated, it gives CASRASSGSETQYF.

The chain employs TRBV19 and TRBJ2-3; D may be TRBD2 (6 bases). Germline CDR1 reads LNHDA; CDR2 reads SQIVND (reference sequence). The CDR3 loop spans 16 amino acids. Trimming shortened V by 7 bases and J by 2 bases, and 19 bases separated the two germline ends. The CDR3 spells CASKTTGTSLTDTQYF. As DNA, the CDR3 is TGTGCCAGTAAAACAACCGGGACTTCTCTCACAGATACGCAGTATTTT.

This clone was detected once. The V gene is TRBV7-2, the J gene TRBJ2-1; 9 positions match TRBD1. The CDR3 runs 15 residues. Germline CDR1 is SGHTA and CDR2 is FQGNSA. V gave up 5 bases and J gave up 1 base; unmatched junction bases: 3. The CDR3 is CASSLDRGSYNEQFF. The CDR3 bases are TGTGCCAGCAGCCTCGACAGGGGGTCCTACAATGAGCAGTTCTTC.

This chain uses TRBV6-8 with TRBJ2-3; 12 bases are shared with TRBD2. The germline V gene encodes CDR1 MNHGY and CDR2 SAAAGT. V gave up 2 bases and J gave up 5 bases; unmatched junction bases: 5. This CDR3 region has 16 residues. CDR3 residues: CASSYPSGRAVDTQYF. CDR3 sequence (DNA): TGTGCCAGCAGTTACCCTAGCGGGAGGGCCGTAGATACGCAGTATTTT.

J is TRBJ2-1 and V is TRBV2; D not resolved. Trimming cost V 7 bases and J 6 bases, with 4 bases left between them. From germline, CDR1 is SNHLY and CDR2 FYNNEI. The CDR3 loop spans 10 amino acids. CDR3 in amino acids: CASTGNEQFF. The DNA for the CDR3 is TGTGCCAGCACCGGCAATGAGCAGTTCTTC.

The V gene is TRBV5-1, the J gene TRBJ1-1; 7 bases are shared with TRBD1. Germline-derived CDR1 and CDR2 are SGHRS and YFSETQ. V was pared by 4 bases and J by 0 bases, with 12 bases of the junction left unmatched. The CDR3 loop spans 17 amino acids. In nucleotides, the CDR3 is TGCGCCAGCAGCAAAACCTACAGGGGAAGTTTGAACACTGAAGCTTTCTTT. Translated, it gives CASSKTYRGSLNTEAFF.

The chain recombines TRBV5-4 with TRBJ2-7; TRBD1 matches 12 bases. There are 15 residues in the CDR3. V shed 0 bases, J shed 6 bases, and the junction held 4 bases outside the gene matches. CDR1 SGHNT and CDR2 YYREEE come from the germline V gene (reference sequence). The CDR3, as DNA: TGTGCCAGCAGCTTGGGGGGACAGGGGGCTGGCGAGCAGTACTTC. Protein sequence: CASSLGGQGAGEQYF.

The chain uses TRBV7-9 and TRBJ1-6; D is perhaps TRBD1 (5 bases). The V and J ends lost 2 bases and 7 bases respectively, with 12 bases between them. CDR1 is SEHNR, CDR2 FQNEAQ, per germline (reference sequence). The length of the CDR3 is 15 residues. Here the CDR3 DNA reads TGTGCCAGCAGCTTATCAGGACAAAACAATTCACCCCTCCACTTT. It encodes CASSLSGQNNSPLHF.

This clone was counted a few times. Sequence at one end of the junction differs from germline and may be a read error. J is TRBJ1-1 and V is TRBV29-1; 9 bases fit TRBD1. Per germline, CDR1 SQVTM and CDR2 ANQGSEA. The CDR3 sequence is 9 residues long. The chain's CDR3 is CSVDRGALF. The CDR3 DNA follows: TGCAGCGTCGACAGGGGGGCGTTGTTT.